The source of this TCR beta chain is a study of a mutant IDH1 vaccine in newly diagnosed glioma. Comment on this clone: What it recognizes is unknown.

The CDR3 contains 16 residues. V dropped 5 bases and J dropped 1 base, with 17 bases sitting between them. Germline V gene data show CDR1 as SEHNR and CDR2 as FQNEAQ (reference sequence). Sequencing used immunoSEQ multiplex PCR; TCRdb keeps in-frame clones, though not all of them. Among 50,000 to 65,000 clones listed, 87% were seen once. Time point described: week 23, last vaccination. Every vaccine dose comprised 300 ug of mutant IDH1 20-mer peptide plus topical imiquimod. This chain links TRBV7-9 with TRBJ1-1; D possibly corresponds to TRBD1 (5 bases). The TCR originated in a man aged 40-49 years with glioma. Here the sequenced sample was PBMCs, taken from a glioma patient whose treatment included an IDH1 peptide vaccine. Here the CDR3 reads CASSRPGTGTNTEAFF. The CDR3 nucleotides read TGTGCCAGCAGCCGTCCCGGGACGGGAACGAACACTGAAGCTTTCTTT.